These 8 T cell receptor beta chains were all obtained from the same sample, sequenced in a study of T-cell reconstitution after alpha-beta-depleted transplantation in children. Construction of the TCRbeta library involved unique molecular identifiers. TCRdb re-called the PCR reads through MiXCR, storing one row per CDR3 protein. The sample carries around 200,000 distinct CDR3 sequences, approximately 17% recorded once. Sequencing used PBMCs, mostly from graft donor cells, obtained 360 days after TCRalphabeta/CD19-depleted stem cell transplant. All receptors derive from a male patient between 2 and 10 years old who had a stem cell transplant for acute lymphoblastic leukemia, so the T cells may come from the graft donor.

This clonotype has at least ten counts. The V and J genes are TRBV5-1 and TRBJ2-1, with D tentatively TRBD1 (6 bases). CDR1 and CDR2 from the germline V gene are SGHRS and YFSETQ. V gave up 2 bases and J gave up 7 bases, with 19 bases separating them. CDR3 length: 16 amino acids. The DNA of the CDR3 is TGCGCCAGCAGCTTTGGTAGGGGGTCAGGGGAAAATGAGCAGTTCTTC. This codes for CASSFGRGSGENEQFF.

This clonotype showed up just a few times. This chain's CDR3 is CASSLAGSGGDTQYF. CDR3 bases: TGTGCCAGCAGCTTAGCGGGTTCGGGGGGAGATACGCAGTATTTT. The chain carries TRBV7-2 and TRBJ2-3; 7 nucleotides agree with TRBD2. V dropped 0 bases and J dropped 5; count of bases not matched to a gene: 5. The germline CDR1 and CDR2 sequences are SGHTA and FQGNSA. This CDR3 spans 15 amino acids.

The V call is TRBV9, the J call TRBJ2-3; no definite D call. The CDR3 runs to 14 residues. Germline CDR1 and CDR2: SGDLS and YYNGEE. Trimming removed 3 bases at V and 4 bases at J, with 12 bases between. The CDR3 reads CASSATPPADTQYF. The CDR3 DNA reads TGTGCCAGCAGCGCCACCCCTCCGGCAGATACGCAGTATTTT. The variable domain in full, with the rest retrieved from reference TRBV9 and TRBJ2-3, is DSGVTQTPKHLITATGQRVTLRCSPRSGDLSVYWYQQSLDQGLQFLIQYYNGEERAKGNILERFSAQQFPDLHSELNLSSLELGDSALYFCASSATPPADTQYFGPGTRLTVL.

This clonotype appeared a few times. This chain uses TRBV7-2 with TRBJ2-2, with TRBD2 matching over 7 bases. Per the germline V gene, CDR1 is SGHTA and CDR2 is FQGNSA. The CDR3 runs to 15 residues. Losses at the gene ends were 5 bases for V and 3 bases for J; bases not matched to a gene: 6. CDR3 protein: CASSVLASDTGELFF. CDR3 nucleotides: TGTGCCAGCAGCGTACTAGCGAGCGACACCGGGGAGCTGTTTTTT. Filled out from reference TRBV7-2 and TRBJ2-2, the complete variable domain reads GAGVSQSPSNKVTEKGKDVELRCDPISGHTALYWYRQSLGQGLEFLIYFQGNSAPDKSGLPSDRFSAERTGGSVSTLTIQRTQQEDSAVYLCASSVLASDTGELFFGEGSRLTVL.

The genes are TRBV29-1 and TRBJ2-7; D is ambiguous. Germline CDR1 is SQVTM and CDR2 is ANQGSEA. V lost 0 bases, J lost 6 bases, and 9 bases lay in between. This CDR3 is 12 amino acids long. The chain's CDR3 is CSVEDKGGEQYF. The CDR3 DNA follows: TGCAGCGTTGAAGATAAGGGTGGCGAGCAGTACTTC.

The rearrangement links TRBV20-1 to TRBJ2-1; possibly TRBD1 or TRBD2 for D (5 bases each). Trimming cost V 6 bases and J 4 bases, with 22 bases left between them. Looked up from germline, CDR1 is DFQATT and CDR2 is SNEGSKA (reference sequence). The CDR3 covers 16 residues. The CDR3 DNA is TGCAGTGCCCAGCCCTCCAGTGGGGGAAGATACAATGAGCAGTTCTTC. Translated, it gives CSAQPSSGGRYNEQFF.

The genes are TRBV7-1 and TRBJ1-5; 7 bases line up with TRBD1. TRBV7-1 counts as an open reading frame of uncertain function. The CDR3 covers 17 residues. Trimming removed 2 bases from V and 4 bases from J; junction bases left unmatched: 11. Here the CDR3 reads CASSSSLATGRNQPQHF. The CDR3, as DNA: TGTGCCAGCAGCTCAAGCCTAGCGACAGGGAGAAATCAGCCCCAGCATTTT.

The chain recombines TRBV5-1 with TRBJ2-3; 9 bases match TRBD2. Germline V gives CDR1 SGHRS, CDR2 YFSETQ. The CDR3 runs to 16 residues. With V trimmed by 0 bases and J by 4 bases, 6 bases remained unmatched. Here the CDR3 reads CASSLGAGGPSDTQYF. The CDR3 DNA is TGCGCCAGCAGCTTGGGGGCGGGGGGGCCCTCAGATACGCAGTATTTT.